Listed here are 16 T cell receptor beta chains from one sample, sequenced in a study of regulatory T cells in long-lasting Graves disease. With iRepertoire HTBI primers and Arm-PCR of CDR3 regions, TCR beta libraries were built. TCRdb redid the calling of the multiplex PCR reads with MiXCR, one entry per CDR3 protein. The sample comprises 550,000 or so distinct CDR3 sequences, approximately 12% of which are singletons, and approximately 9.6% rests with the top ten. The time point here: newly diagnosed GD, antithyroid drugs for less than 3 months. Extracted RNA from PBMCs served as the source of the TCR library. This same sample was also part of a study on T cells in Graves' hyperthyroidism and ophthalmopathy.

Source: peripheral blood mononuclear cells (PBMCs), taken at new diagnosis, from a patient treated with antithyroid drugs. All receptors come from a woman aged 30 to 39 with Graves disease.

The chain couples TRBV20-1 to TRBJ1-3; the D gene is possibly TRBD1 (6 bases). Trimming left V 4 bases short and J 0 bases short, with 16 bases between. Germline assignment: CDR1 DFQATT and CDR2 SNEGSKA (reference sequence). The CDR3 has 16 residues. CDR3 DNA sequence: TGCAGTGCTACACAAGGGGGGGGCTCCTCTGGAAACACCATATATTTT. Translating gives CSATQGGGSSGNTIYF.

This clonotype was picked up many times. An end of the junction differs from the germline gene, which may be a read error. CDR3 nucleotides: TGTGCCAGCAGCTTAGGACTAGCGGGACACACAGATACGCAGTATTTT. Residues: CASSLGLAGHTDTQYF. The chain carries TRBV12-3 or TRBV12-4 and TRBJ2-3, with 12 bases fitting TRBD2. CDR3 length equals 16 residues.

This clonotype was seen ten or more times. The rearrangement uses TRBV3-1 and TRBJ2-7, with 10 bases fitting TRBD2. The V and J ends lost 1 base and 1 base, in that order; junction bases with no gene match: 7. In germline, CDR1 is LGHDT, CDR2 YNNKEL (reference sequence). The CDR3 length is 17 residues. The CDR3 here is CASSQAGQLAGSYEQYF. DNA for the CDR3: TGTGCCAGCAGCCAAGCAGGCCAACTAGCGGGGTCCTACGAGCAGTACTTC.

The CDR3 sequence: CSARDSENSPLHF. The CDR3 coding sequence is TGCAGTGCTAGAGATTCCGAGAATTCACCCCTCCACTTT. The rearrangement joins TRBV20-1 to TRBJ1-6; no clear D gene. With 0 bases removed from V and 7 bases from J, the gap between germline ends came to 7 bases. Germline values: CDR1 DFQATT, CDR2 SNEGSKA (reference sequence). This CDR3 contains 13 residues.

This clonotype has ten or more counts. The chain has TRBV20-1 and TRBJ1-1; no firm D call. CDR1 and CDR2 from the germline V gene are DFQATT and SNEGSKA (reference sequence). Deletions cut 1 base from V and 0 bases from J, with 9 bases between. This CDR3 is 14 amino acids long. CDR3 sequence (DNA): TGCAGTGCTAGAGGGTATGGGATGAACACTGAAGCTTTCTTT. It translates to CSARGYGMNTEAFF.

This clonotype was seen ten or more times. CDR3 residues: CASSPRGSDEQFF. CDR3 DNA: TGTGCCAGCAGCCCCCGGGGCAGCGATGAGCAGTTCTTC. The genes are TRBV12-3 or TRBV12-4 and TRBJ2-1; TRBD1 or TRBD2 may be the D gene (5 bases each). This CDR3 has 13 amino acids. V was cut by 6 bases and J by 8 bases, with 14 bases left in between.

This clonotype was recorded many times. This chain links TRBV11-2 with TRBJ2-1; 9 bases agree with TRBD2. The germline V gene encodes CDR1 SGHAT and CDR2 FQNNGV. The length of the CDR3 is 13 residues. The junction had 8 bases not matched to a gene; V was cut back by 4 bases and J by 13 bases. The CDR3 reads CASSSSEGLAQFF. The DNA for the CDR3 is TGTGCCAGCAGCTCTTCAGAGGGACTAGCCCAGTTCTTC.

This clonotype was seen repeatedly, ten times or more. V usage is TRBV11-1 and J usage is TRBJ2-3; D might be TRBD1 (6 bases). CDR1 is SGHAT and CDR2 is FQDESV in the germline V gene (reference sequence). There are 12 residues in the CDR3. Trimming stripped 3 bases from V and 11 bases from J, with 12 bases between. Here the CDR3 reads CASSFTGSGQYF. CDR3 DNA sequence: TGTGCCAGCAGCTTCACAGGGAGTGGGCAGTATTTT.

This clonotype was found many times. The chain recombines TRBV20-1 with TRBJ2-5; the D gene is possibly TRBD2 (5 bases). This CDR3 has 14 amino acids. The V and J ends lost 4 bases and 6 bases respectively, with 18 bases between them. Germline V gene data show CDR1 as DFQATT and CDR2 as SNEGSKA (reference sequence). The CDR3: CSAKDSWEGKTQYF. The CDR3 DNA reads as TGCAGTGCTAAGGACTCCTGGGAAGGGAAGACCCAGTACTTC.

This clonotype has a count of ten or more. V gene TRBV11-3 combines with J gene TRBJ2-1, with 7 nucleotides matching TRBD1. Germline V gene lookup returns CDR1 SGHNT and CDR2 YENEEA. The junction had 10 bases not matched to a gene; V was cut back by 5 bases and J by 0 bases. CDR3 length: 17 amino acids. The chain's CDR3 is CASSPERAGGSYNEQFF. In DNA, the CDR3 is TGTGCCAGCAGCCCCGAGAGGGCAGGGGGCTCCTACAATGAGCAGTTCTTC. The complete variable domain, with remaining parts taken from reference TRBV11-3 and TRBJ2-1, reads EAGVVQSPRYKIIEKKQPVAFWCNPISGHNTLYWYLQNLGQGPELLIRYENEEAVDDSQLPKDRFSAERLKGVDSTLKIQPAELGDSAVYLCASSPERAGGSYNEQFFGPGTRLTVL.

This chain uses TRBV28 with TRBJ2-7; 7 bases agree with TRBD1. Looked up from germline, CDR1 is MDHEN and CDR2 is SYDVKM. V dropped 8 bases and J dropped 4; count of bases not matched to a gene: 2. The CDR3 contains 11 residues. CDR3 coding DNA: TGTGCCAGCCGGGACAGATACGAGCAGTACTTC. Its protein product is CASRDRYEQYF.

V usage is TRBV11-2 and J usage is TRBJ2-3; D remains ambiguous. Germline loops: CDR1 SGHAT, CDR2 FQNNGV. Trimming removed 6 bases at V and 4 bases at J, with 11 bases between. This CDR3 has 13 residues. CDR3 in DNA: TGTGCCAGCAGATACGCCTCACCAGATACGCAGTATTTT. This encodes CASRYASPDTQYF. The entire variable domain, with the rest obtained from reference TRBV11-2 and TRBJ2-3, is as follows: EAGVAQSPRYKIIEKRQSVAFWCNPISGHATLYWYQQILGQGPKLLIQFQNNGVVDDSQLPKDRFSAERLKGVDSTLKIQPAKLEDSAVYLCASRYASPDTQYFGPGTRLTVL.

The chain uses TRBV9 and TRBJ2-1, with unresolved D. Germline CDR1 reads SGDLS; CDR2 reads YYNGEE. This CDR3 contains 14 residues. Trimming cost V 4 bases and J 7 bases, with 15 bases left between them. CDR3 residues: CASSIGYDGNEQFF. The CDR3 region has the DNA TGTGCCAGCAGCATCGGCTATGACGGAAATGAGCAGTTCTTC.

The chain has TRBV13 and TRBJ1-3, with unresolved D. The CDR3 has 14 residues. Looked up from germline, CDR1 is PRHDT and CDR2 is FYEKMQ (reference sequence). V lost 5 bases to trimming and J lost 0 bases, with 8 bases between them. CDR3 DNA sequence: TGTGCCAGCAGCAAAACGAACTCTGGAAACACCATATATTTT. Its protein is CASSKTNSGNTIYF.

At least ten counts were recorded for this clonotype. The J gene is TRBJ1-4, the V gene TRBV7-9; weak D call: TRBD1 (5 bases). The CDR3 length is 18 residues. The germline gives CDR1 SEHNR, CDR2 FQNEAQ (reference sequence). V lost 2 bases to trimming and J lost 7 bases, with 23 bases between them. CDR3 region: CASSLIGVRGQFPEKLFF. The DNA for the CDR3 is TGTGCCAGCAGCTTAATCGGAGTGCGGGGCCAGTTTCCTGAAAAACTGTTTTTT.

This clonotype showed up many times. This chain connects TRBV10-1 to TRBJ2-1; 8 positions agree with TRBD2. There are 15 residues in the CDR3. Unmatched junction bases numbered 11, after V lost 6 bases and J lost 7 bases. Germline CDR1 and CDR2: WNHNN and SYGVQD (reference sequence). CDR3 amino acids: CASSVMSGSKNEQFF. CDR3 sequence (DNA): TGCGCCAGCAGCGTTATGAGCGGGAGTAAAAATGAGCAGTTCTTC.